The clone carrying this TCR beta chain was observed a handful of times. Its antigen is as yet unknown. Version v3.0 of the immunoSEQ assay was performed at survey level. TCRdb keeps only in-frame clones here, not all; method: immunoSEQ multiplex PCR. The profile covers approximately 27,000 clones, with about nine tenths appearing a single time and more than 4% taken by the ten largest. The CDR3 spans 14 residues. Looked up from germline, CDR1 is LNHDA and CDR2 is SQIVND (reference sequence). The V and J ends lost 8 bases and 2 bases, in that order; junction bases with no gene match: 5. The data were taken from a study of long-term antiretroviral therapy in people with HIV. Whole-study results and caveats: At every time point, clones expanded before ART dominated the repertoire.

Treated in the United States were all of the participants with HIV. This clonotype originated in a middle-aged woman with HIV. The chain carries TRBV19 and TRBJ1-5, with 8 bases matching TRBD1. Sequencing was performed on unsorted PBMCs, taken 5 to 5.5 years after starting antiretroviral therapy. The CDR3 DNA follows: TGTGCCAGTGAGGACAGGGAGGGCAATCAGCCCCAGCATTTT. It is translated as CASEDREGNQPQHF.